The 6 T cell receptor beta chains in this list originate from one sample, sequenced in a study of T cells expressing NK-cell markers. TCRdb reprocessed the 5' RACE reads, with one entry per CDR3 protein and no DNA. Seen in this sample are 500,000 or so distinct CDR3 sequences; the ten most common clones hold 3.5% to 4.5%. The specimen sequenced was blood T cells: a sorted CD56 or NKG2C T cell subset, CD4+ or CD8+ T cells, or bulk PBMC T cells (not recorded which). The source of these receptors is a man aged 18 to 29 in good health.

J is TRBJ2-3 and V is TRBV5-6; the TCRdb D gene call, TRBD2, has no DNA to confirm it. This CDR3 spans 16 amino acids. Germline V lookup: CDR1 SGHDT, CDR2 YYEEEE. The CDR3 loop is CASSLYWRGGADTQYF.

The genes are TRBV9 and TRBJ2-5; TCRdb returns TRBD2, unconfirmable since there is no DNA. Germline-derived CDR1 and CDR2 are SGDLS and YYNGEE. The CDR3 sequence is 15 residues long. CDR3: CASSVVQREEETQYF.

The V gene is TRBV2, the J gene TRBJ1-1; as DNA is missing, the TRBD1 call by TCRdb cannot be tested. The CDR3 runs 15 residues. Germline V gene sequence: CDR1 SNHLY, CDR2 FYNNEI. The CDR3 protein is CASNHWTGMNTEAFF.

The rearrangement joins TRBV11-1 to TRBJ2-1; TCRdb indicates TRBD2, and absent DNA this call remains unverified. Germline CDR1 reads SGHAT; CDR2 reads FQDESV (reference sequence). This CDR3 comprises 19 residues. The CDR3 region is CASSFPGLADPSGANEQFF.

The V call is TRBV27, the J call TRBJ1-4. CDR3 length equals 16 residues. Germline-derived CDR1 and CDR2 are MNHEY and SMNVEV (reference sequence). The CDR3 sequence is CASSIIVAGRFEKLFF.

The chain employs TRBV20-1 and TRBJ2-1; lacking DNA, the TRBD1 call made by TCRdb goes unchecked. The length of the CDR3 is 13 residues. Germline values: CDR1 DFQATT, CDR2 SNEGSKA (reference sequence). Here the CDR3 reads CSASREHGDEQFF.